These T cell receptor beta chains were read from a single sample in a study of T cells expressing NK-cell markers. Reprocessing the 5' RACE reads, TCRdb reports a single entry for every CDR3 protein and omits DNA. Its table lists some 410,000 distinct CDR3 sequences. Input material: blood T cells: a sorted CD56 or NKG2C T cell subset, CD4+ or CD8+ T cells, or bulk PBMC T cells (not recorded which). These receptor sequences come from a woman between 18 and 75 years old in good health. Each CDR3 is given with its conserved first and last residue.

v_gene: TRBV5-5; j_gene: TRBJ2-5; CDR3aa: CASSAQWGGRRYQETQYF
v_gene: TRBV27; j_gene: TRBJ1-2; CDR3aa: CASSLTKDRVFGYTF
v_gene: TRBV30; j_gene: TRBJ2-1; CDR3aa: CAWSVLGGGSYNEQFF
v_gene: TRBV20-1; j_gene: TRBJ2-1; CDR3aa: CSASKGSGTTLLDEQFF
v_gene: TRBV20-1; j_gene: TRBJ1-2; CDR3aa: CSVTGTRANYGYTF
v_gene: TRBV20-1; j_gene: TRBJ1-3; CDR3aa: CSAGGSGNTIYF
v_gene: TRBV6-2/TRBV6-3; j_gene: TRBJ2-5; CDR3aa: CATKFGVLETQYF
v_gene: TRBV5-1; j_gene: TRBJ2-2; CDR3aa: CASSQDRATGELFF
v_gene: TRBV5-1; j_gene: TRBJ2-7; CDR3aa: CASRAAGTAYEQYF
v_gene: TRBV5-1; j_gene: TRBJ2-1; CDR3aa: CASSLRGDAVF
v_gene: TRBV11-2; j_gene: TRBJ1-1; CDR3aa: CASSLVYSRGNTVNTEAFF
v_gene: TRBV7-6; j_gene: TRBJ1-2; CDR3aa: CASSPTLQDGYTF
v_gene: TRBV5-1; j_gene: TRBJ2-1; CDR3aa: CASSTLSLALSYNEQFF
v_gene: TRBV6-1; j_gene: TRBJ2-2; CDR3aa: CASTTGGLNTGELFF
v_gene: TRBV20-1; j_gene: TRBJ2-1; CDR3aa: CSARDAGQGGDEQFF
v_gene: TRBV27; j_gene: TRBJ1-2; CDR3aa: CASSLIGQGYGYTF
v_gene: TRBV5-1; j_gene: TRBJ2-3; CDR3aa: CASRGAGSRADTQYGLYF
v_gene: TRBV12-3/TRBV12-4; j_gene: TRBJ2-5; CDR3aa: CASIGAPRGARYQETQYF
v_gene: TRBV29-1; j_gene: TRBJ1-2; CDR3aa: CSAVRTGGDYGYTF
v_gene: TRBV6-5; j_gene: TRBJ2-3; CDR3aa: CASSYNPGVSDRDTQYF
v_gene: TRBV29-1; j_gene: TRBJ2-1; CDR3aa: CSTDRQSYNEQFF
v_gene: TRBV29-1; j_gene: TRBJ2-3; CDR3aa: CSVEGDTDTQYF
v_gene: TRBV20-1; j_gene: TRBJ2-1; CDR3aa: CSPLGASSYNEQFF
v_gene: TRBV10-3; j_gene: TRBJ2-5; CDR3aa: CAIGQGQSETQYF
v_gene: TRBV5-1; j_gene: TRBJ2-1; CDR3aa: CASSFIDSGRTNEQFF
v_gene: TRBV7-9; j_gene: TRBJ1-4; CDR3aa: CASVLTPSTNEKLFF
v_gene: TRBV18; j_gene: TRBJ1-1; CDR3aa: CASSPPQRITNTEAFF
v_gene: TRBV7-2; j_gene: TRBJ1-2; CDR3aa: CASSSGQAGNYGYTF
v_gene: TRBV29-1; j_gene: TRBJ2-3; CDR3aa: CSVPTLLLAGTDTQYF